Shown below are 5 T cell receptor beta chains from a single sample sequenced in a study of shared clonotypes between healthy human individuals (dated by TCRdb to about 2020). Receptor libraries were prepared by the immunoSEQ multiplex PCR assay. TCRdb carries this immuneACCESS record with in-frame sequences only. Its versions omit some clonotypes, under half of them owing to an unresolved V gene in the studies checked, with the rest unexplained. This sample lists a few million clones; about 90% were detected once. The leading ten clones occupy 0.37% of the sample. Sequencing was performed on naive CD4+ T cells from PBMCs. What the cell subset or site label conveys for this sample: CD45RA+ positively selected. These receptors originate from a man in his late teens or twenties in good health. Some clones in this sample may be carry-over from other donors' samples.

CDR3 sequence: CASSFGRTNYGYTF. As DNA, the CDR3 is TGCGCCAGCAGCTTCGGGAGGACGAACTATGGCTACACCTTC. The chain employs TRBV5-1 and TRBJ1-2; no clear D gene. The germline V gene encodes CDR1 SGHRS and CDR2 YFSETQ. Trimming removed 2 bases from V and 2 bases from J, with 10 bases in between. This CDR3 contains 14 residues.

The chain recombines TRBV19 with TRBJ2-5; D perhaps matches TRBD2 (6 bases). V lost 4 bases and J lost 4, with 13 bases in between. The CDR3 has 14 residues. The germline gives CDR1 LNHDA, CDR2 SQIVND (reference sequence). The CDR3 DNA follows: TGTGCCAGTAGTACCTGGGCCGGGGGAGAGACCCAGTACTTC. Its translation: CASSTWAGGETQYF.

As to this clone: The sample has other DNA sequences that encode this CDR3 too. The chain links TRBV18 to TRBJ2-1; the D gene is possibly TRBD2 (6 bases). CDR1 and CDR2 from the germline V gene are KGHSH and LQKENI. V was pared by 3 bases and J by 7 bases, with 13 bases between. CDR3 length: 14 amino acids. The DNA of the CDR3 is TGTGCCAGCTCACCCCCCGGGACTTTTAATGAGCAGTTCTTC. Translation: CASSPPGTFNEQFF.

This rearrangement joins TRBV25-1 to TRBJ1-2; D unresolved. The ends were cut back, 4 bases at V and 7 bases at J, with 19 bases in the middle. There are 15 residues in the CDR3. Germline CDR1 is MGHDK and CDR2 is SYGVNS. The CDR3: CASSGFQQATSGYTF. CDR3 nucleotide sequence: TGTGCCAGCAGTGGATTTCAGCAGGCTACAAGTGGCTACACCTTC.

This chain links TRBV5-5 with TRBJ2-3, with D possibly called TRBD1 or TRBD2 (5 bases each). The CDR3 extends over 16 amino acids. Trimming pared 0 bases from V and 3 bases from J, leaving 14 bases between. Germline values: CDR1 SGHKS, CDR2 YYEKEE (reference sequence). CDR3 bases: TGTGCCAGCAGCTTGGCCTGGTCTGGGACGACAGATACGCAGTATTTT. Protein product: CASSLAWSGTTDTQYF.